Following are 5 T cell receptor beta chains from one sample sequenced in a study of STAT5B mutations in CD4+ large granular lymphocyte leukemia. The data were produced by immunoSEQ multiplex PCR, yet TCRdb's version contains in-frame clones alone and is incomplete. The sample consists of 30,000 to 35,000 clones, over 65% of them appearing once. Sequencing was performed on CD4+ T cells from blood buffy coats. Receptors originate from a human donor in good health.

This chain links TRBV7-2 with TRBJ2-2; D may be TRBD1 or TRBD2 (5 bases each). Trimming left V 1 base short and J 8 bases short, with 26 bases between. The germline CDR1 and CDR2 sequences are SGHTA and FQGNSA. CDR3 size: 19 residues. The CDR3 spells CASSLGVAKPGRVGGELFF. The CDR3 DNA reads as TGTGCCAGCAGCTTAGGCGTGGCGAAGCCGGGACGCGTGGGAGGGGAGCTGTTTTTT.

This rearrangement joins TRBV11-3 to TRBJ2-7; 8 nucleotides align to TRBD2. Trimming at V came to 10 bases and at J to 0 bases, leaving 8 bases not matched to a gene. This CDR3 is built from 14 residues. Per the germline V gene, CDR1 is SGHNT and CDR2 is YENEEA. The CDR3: CATSSGGPSYEQYF. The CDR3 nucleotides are TGTGCCACATCCAGCGGGGGTCCCTCCTACGAGCAGTACTTC.

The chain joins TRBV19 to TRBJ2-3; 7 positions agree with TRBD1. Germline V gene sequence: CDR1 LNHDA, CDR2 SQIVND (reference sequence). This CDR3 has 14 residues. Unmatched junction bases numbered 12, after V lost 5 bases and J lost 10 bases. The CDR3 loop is CASSPPDRSRAQYF. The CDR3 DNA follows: TGTGCCAGTAGTCCGCCGGACAGGTCCCGGGCGCAGTATTTT.

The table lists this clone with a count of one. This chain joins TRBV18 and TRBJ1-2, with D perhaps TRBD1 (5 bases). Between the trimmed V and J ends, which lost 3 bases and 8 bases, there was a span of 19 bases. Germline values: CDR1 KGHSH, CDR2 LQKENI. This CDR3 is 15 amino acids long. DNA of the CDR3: TGTGCCAGCTCACCCCCTGTCCAGGGCCGGTTCGGCTACACCTTC. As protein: CASSPPVQGRFGYTF. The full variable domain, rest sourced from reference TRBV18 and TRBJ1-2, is NAGVMQNPRHLVRRRGQEARLRCSPMKGHSHVYWYRQLPEEGLKFMVYLQKENIIDESGMPKERFSAEFPKEGPSILRIQQVVRGDSAAYFCASSPPVQGRFGYTFGSGTRLTVV.

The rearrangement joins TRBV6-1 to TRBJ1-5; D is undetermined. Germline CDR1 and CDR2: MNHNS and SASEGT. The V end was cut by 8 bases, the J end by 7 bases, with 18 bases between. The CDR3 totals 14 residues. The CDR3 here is CASCQLDARQPQHF. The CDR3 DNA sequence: TGTGCCAGCTGCCAGCTGGACGCTCGCCAGCCCCAGCATTTT.